This T cell receptor (beta chain) was identified during a study of graft-versus-host responses after intestinal transplantation. Overall study: All recipients were given anti-thymocyte globulin induction, and tacrolimus and steroids were then administered for around three years.

Stimulators, around 200,000 irradiated and violet-dye-labeled cells, were plated with around 200,000 CFSE-labeled responder cells. Sorted cells were CFSE-low CD3+CD4+ or CD3+CD8+ proliferating responders. This clone was detected a few times. Sequencing used immunoSEQ multiplex PCR; TCRdb keeps in-frame clones, though not all of them. The profile covers about 14,000 clones, with over 35% appearing a single time and approximately 2.2% taken by the ten largest. V trimming: 5 bases; J trimming: 2 bases; junction bases outside the gene matches: 8. Germline CDR1 SGHTA, CDR2 FQGNSA. The CDR3 length is 15 residues.

Material: alloreactive CD8+ T cells from a mixed lymphocyte reaction culture, obtained before intestinal transplant. The subset denotes: CFSE-low proliferating T cells sorted from approximately 6-day pre-transplant mixed lymphocyte reaction (GvH or HvG direction). The TCR sequence derives from a human patient who received an intestinal transplant. The gene calls are TRBV7-2 and TRBJ2-7; TRBD1 agrees at 8 bases. The CDR3 region is CASSQGTGTPYEQYF. The CDR3 nucleotides are TGTGCCAGCAGCCAGGGGACAGGTACACCCTACGAGCAGTACTTC.